This TCR beta chain was sequenced in a study of T cell responses to AZD1222 COVID-19 vaccine. Remarks on this clone: Its antigen is unidentified.

General study points: Every sample of the repertoires postdated the peak T cell response. Regions 160-218 and 743-854 held dominance among vaccine-associated CD4 TCRs, which spanned spike. Donor demographics were predominantly white British with a female majority; clonal diversity may be underestimated.

Sequencing was performed with immunoSEQ multiplex PCR; in TCRdb, only in-frame clones are kept and a portion is missing. The sample includes approximately 110,000 clones, around 89% of them seen just once. V trimming: 4 bases; J trimming: 2 bases; junction bases outside the gene matches: 9. CDR3 length: 17 residues. The rearrangement links TRBV5-3 to TRBJ2-7, with TRBD2 matching 13 bases. TRBV5-3 is given ORF status, its function remaining uncertain. The sequence came from an adult in good health. The material was peripheral blood, obtained on day 0 of AZD1222 vaccination. The CDR3 reads CARSPGLAGSGTYEQYF. In DNA form, the CDR3 reads TGTGCCAGAAGCCCGGGACTAGCGGGGTCCGGGACCTACGAGCAGTACTTC.